The 22 T cell receptor beta chains below were found in one sample sequenced in a study of blood T cell repertoires in COVID-19. Sequencing used immunoSEQ multiplex PCR; TCRdb keeps in-frame clones, though not all of them. This sample yields roughly 230,000 clones, of which over 80% are seen a single time; 27% belongs to the top ten. What was sequenced was peripheral blood. These receptors were taken from a man aged 35 to 55 with acute or convalescent COVID-19.

V usage is TRBV30 and J usage is TRBJ2-1; 15 nucleotides align to TRBD2. The V and J ends lost 7 bases and 2 bases, in that order; junction bases with no gene match: 12. This CDR3 is 18 amino acids long. The germline V gene encodes CDR1 GTSNPN and CDR2 SVGIG (reference sequence). The CDR3 bases are TGTGCCTACTTAGGCCGGACTAGCGGGAGGGCTGCCTACAATGAGCAGTTCTTC. This gives the protein CAYLGRTSGRAAYNEQFF.

The chain couples TRBV4-3 to TRBJ2-3, with 13 bases matching TRBD2. CDR1 and CDR2 from the germline V gene are LGHNA and YSLEER. Trimming took 1 base from V and 4 from J; bases not matched to a gene: 5. The CDR3 totals 17 residues. The CDR3 here is CASSQAPGTSGADTQYF. DNA for the CDR3: TGCGCCAGCAGCCAAGCCCCCGGGACTAGCGGGGCAGATACGCAGTATTTT.

The chain uses TRBV18 and TRBJ2-3; weak D call: TRBD2 (6 bases). The length of the CDR3 is 17 residues. Germline values: CDR1 KGHSH, CDR2 LQKENI. Trimming pared 3 bases from V and 4 bases from J, leaving 20 bases between. The CDR3 reads CASSPYLASDASDTQYF. CDR3 in DNA: TGTGCCAGCTCACCCTATTTAGCTAGCGATGCCTCAGATACGCAGTATTTT. The full variable domain, with the rest looked up from reference TRBV18 and TRBJ2-3, is NAGVMQNPRHLVRRRGQEARLRCSPMKGHSHVYWYRQLPEEGLKFMVYLQKENIIDESGMPKERFSAEFPKEGPSILRIQQVVRGDSAAYFCASSPYLASDASDTQYFGPGTRLTVL.

This chain uses TRBV5-1 with TRBJ2-5, with 11 positions matching TRBD2. After removal of 0 bases from V and 9 bases from J, the junction contained 10 bases not matched to a gene. The CDR3 totals 16 residues. Germline V CDR1 and CDR2: SGHRS, YFSETQ. In DNA form, the CDR3 reads TGCGCCAGCAGCTTGGGGACTAGCGGGCCTAACGAGGCCCAGTACTTC. This sequence encodes CASSLGTSGPNEAQYF.

The V and J genes are TRBV27 and TRBJ2-1; TRBD2 might be the D (6 bases). Germline loops: CDR1 MNHEY, CDR2 SMNVEV (reference sequence). V lost 3 bases, J lost 4 bases, and 16 bases lay in between. The CDR3 loop spans 16 amino acids. CDR3 sequence (DNA): TGTGCCAGCAGTTTGGGCGGGATCCCTCAATACAATGAGCAGTTCTTC. Amino acids: CASSLGGIPQYNEQFF.

The chain joins TRBV30 to TRBJ2-1; 7 nucleotides agree with TRBD2. There are 17 residues in the CDR3. V was pared by 3 bases and J by 3 bases, with 14 bases of the junction left unmatched. Per germline, CDR1 GTSNPN and CDR2 SVGIG (reference sequence). The CDR3 sequence: CAWSPLSLAELYNEQFF. Written as DNA, the CDR3 is TGTGCCTGGAGCCCACTCTCTCTAGCGGAACTCTACAATGAGCAGTTCTTC.

The CDR3 spells CASRLNEKLFF. CDR3 bases: TGTGCCAGCAGACTTAATGAAAAACTGTTTTTT. The gene calls are TRBV28 and TRBJ1-4; D is uncertain. In germline, CDR1 is MDHEN, CDR2 SYDVKM. Trimming took off 6 bases at V and 4 bases at J, with 3 bases between the two ends. The CDR3 contains 11 residues.

The chain uses TRBV7-2 and TRBJ2-2, with TRBD2 identical over 11 bases. Germline-derived CDR1 and CDR2 are SGHTA and FQGNSA. The CDR3 sequence is 17 residues long. The junction had 4 bases not matched to a gene; V was cut back by 1 base and J by 3 bases. The CDR3 region is CASSLEGLADDTGELFF. DNA for the CDR3: TGTGCCAGCAGCTTAGAGGGACTAGCGGACGACACCGGGGAGCTGTTTTTT.

The chain carries TRBV7-2 and TRBJ2-3; D might be TRBD1 (5 bases). This CDR3 contains 14 residues. CDR1 and CDR2 from the germline V gene are SGHTA and FQGNSA. V was shortened by 4 bases and J by 2 bases, with 10 bases between the two germline ends. This CDR3 reads CASSSGQHTDTQYF. The CDR3 bases are TGTGCCAGCAGCTCCGGACAACACACAGATACGCAGTATTTT.

The V and J genes are TRBV18 and TRBJ2-6; the match to TRBD1 covers 8 bases. The germline CDR1 and CDR2 sequences are KGHSH and LQKENI. Trimming cost V 1 base and J 0 bases; bases outside gene matches: 5. The CDR3 consists of 18 residues. Written as DNA, the CDR3 is TGTGCCAGCTCACCACTTCAGGGGGCAAGCTCTGGGGCCAACGTCCTGACTTTC. Translating gives CASSPLQGASSGANVLTF. The full variable domain, rest sourced from reference TRBV18 and TRBJ2-6, is NAGVMQNPRHLVRRRGQEARLRCSPMKGHSHVYWYRQLPEEGLKFMVYLQKENIIDESGMPKERFSAEFPKEGPSILRIQQVVRGDSAAYFCASSPLQGASSGANVLTFGAGSRLTVL.

J is TRBJ1-5 and V is TRBV29-1; no firm D call. Per germline, CDR1 SQVTM and CDR2 ANQGSEA. V was trimmed by 7 bases and J by 0 bases, leaving 10 bases between them. This CDR3 has 13 amino acids. For the CDR3, the DNA is TGCAGCGCCCGCGGAGATAGCAATCAGCCCCAGCATTTT. Its translation: CSARGDSNQPQHF.

V and J are TRBV23-1 and TRBJ2-5; 9 bases agree with TRBD1. TRBV23-1 is annotated as an ORF whose role is uncertain. With 2 bases clipped from V and 2 bases from J, the junction kept 15 bases outside the gene matches. This CDR3 comprises 19 residues. The CDR3 region has the DNA TGCGCCAGCAGTCAAAAGGGACAGGGTATTTCAAGGGGGCAAGAGACCCAGTACTTC. Protein product: CASSQKGQGISRGQETQYF.

The rearrangement links TRBV2 to TRBJ1-1, with a possible D match to TRBD1 (5 bases). This CDR3 has 15 amino acids. Looked up from germline, CDR1 is SNHLY and CDR2 is FYNNEI. The ends were cut back, 6 bases at V and 4 bases at J, with 18 bases in the middle. The CDR3 coding sequence is TGTGCCAGCAGCGGAGGGGACCTCTGGGGCACTGAAGCTTTCTTT. It is translated as CASSGGDLWGTEAFF.

The chain carries TRBV5-1 and TRBJ1-2, with 7 bases matching TRBD1. V lost 0 bases and J lost 7; bases outside the gene matches: 9. Germline V gene lookup returns CDR1 SGHRS and CDR2 YFSETQ. CDR3 length: 15 residues. The CDR3 reads CASSLADRDTGGYTF. CDR3 coding DNA: TGCGCCAGCAGCTTGGCAGACAGGGATACGGGTGGCTACACCTTC.

The CDR3 DNA reads as TGCAGCGTTCGTACTGGTGAGCAGTTCTTC. Encoded protein: CSVRTGEQFF. The rearrangement links TRBV29-1 to TRBJ2-1; D gene uncertain. The CDR3 loop spans 10 amino acids. V lost 5 bases, J lost 9 bases, and 8 bases lay in between. Germline CDR1 and CDR2: SQVTM and ANQGSEA.

CDR3 loop: CASSREGVAVNTEAFF. The CDR3 bases are TGTGCCAGCAGCCGGGAGGGGGTTGCGGTGAACACTGAAGCTTTCTTT. The V and J genes are TRBV5-6 and TRBJ1-1; tentative D call: TRBD1 (6 bases). The CDR3 length is 16 residues. Deletions cut 4 bases from V and 0 bases from J, with 16 bases between. The germline V gene encodes CDR1 SGHDT and CDR2 YYEEEE.

The rearrangement uses TRBV3-1 (or the pseudogene TRBV3-2) and TRBJ2-7, with D possibly matching TRBD2 (7 bases). The CDR3 runs 12 residues. Germline CDR1 reads LGHDT; CDR2 reads YNNKEL (reference sequence). Trimming left V 5 bases short and J 6 bases short, with 11 bases between. The CDR3 sequence is CASSVGGREQYF. CDR3 bases: TGTGCCAGCAGCGTGGGGGGGCGCGAGCAGTACTTC.

This clone was detected many times. This specimen includes other DNA sequences encoding the same CDR3. The chain has TRBV6-4 and TRBJ2-1, with D uncertain. Trimming took off 4 bases at V and 2 bases at J, with 9 bases between the two ends. Germline loops: CDR1 MRHNA, CDR2 SNTAGT. The CDR3 runs 14 residues. The CDR3 protein is CASSVGGPYNEQFF. DNA for the CDR3: TGTGCCAGCAGTGTAGGCGGCCCCTACAATGAGCAGTTCTTC.

The genes are TRBV4-3 and TRBJ2-2; D call uncertain. The CDR3 is 14 amino acids. Trimming took 0 bases from V and 4 from J, leaving 6 bases between them. Germline V gene lookup returns CDR1 LGHNA and CDR2 YSLEER. The CDR3 bases are TGCGCCAGCAGCCAAGAAGCTGTCACCGGGGAGCTGTTTTTT. This codes for CASSQEAVTGELFF.

The chain couples TRBV27 to TRBJ1-1, with a possible D match to TRBD1 (6 bases). The V and J ends lost 5 bases and 7 bases respectively, with 23 bases between them. CDR1 MNHEY and CDR2 SMNVEV come from the germline V gene (reference sequence). This CDR3 has 16 residues. The CDR3 DNA sequence: TGTGCCAGCAGTCGGGGAGGGGGGGGGCGCGGGGTTGAAGCTTTCTTT. Amino acids: CASSRGGGGRGVEAFF.

Only one count was recorded for this clone. The chain has TRBV13 and TRBJ1-1; D perhaps matches TRBD1 (6 bases). The CDR3 covers 12 residues. Germline assignment: CDR1 PRHDT and CDR2 FYEKMQ (reference sequence). Trimming removed 3 bases at V and 6 bases at J, with 8 bases between. The CDR3 DNA reads as TGTGCCAGCAGCTTGGGGGCCGCTGAAGCTTTCTTT. Amino acid sequence: CASSLGAAEAFF.

The V gene is TRBV5-1, the J gene TRBJ2-2, with TRBD2 matching over 12 bases. This CDR3 is 17 amino acids long. V lost 5 bases, J lost 6 bases, and 11 bases stayed unmatched. Germline CDR1 is SGHRS and CDR2 is YFSETQ. The CDR3 DNA follows: TGCGCCAGCAGATACGGACTAGCGGGAAACAGGGCCGGGGAGCTGTTTTTT. Protein: CASRYGLAGNRAGELFF.